The clone carrying this T cell receptor beta chain was detected many times. V gave up 0 bases and J gave up 4 bases; unmatched junction bases: 7. The length of the CDR3 is 15 residues. Germline CDR1 reads SGHRS; CDR2 reads YFSETQ. TCRbeta library construction was performed incorporating unique molecular identifiers. TCRdb analysed the PCR reads with MiXCR anew, one entry per CDR3 protein. The repertoire has some 300,000 distinct CDR3 sequences, 9% to 12% of them found once; the top ten carry approximately 2.3%. The record originates from a study of T-cell reconstitution after alpha-beta-depleted transplantation in children.

The source is a human donor who donated a stem cell graft to a child with acute lymphoblastic leukemia. The sample here was PBMCs from the stem cell graft donor, taken from the stem cell graft. V is TRBV5-1 and J is TRBJ2-7; TRBD1 aligns across 7 bases. For the CDR3, the DNA is TGCGCCAGCAGCTTGGCCCCGGGACAGCTGTACGAGCAGTACTTC. Translating it yields CASSLAPGQLYEQYF.